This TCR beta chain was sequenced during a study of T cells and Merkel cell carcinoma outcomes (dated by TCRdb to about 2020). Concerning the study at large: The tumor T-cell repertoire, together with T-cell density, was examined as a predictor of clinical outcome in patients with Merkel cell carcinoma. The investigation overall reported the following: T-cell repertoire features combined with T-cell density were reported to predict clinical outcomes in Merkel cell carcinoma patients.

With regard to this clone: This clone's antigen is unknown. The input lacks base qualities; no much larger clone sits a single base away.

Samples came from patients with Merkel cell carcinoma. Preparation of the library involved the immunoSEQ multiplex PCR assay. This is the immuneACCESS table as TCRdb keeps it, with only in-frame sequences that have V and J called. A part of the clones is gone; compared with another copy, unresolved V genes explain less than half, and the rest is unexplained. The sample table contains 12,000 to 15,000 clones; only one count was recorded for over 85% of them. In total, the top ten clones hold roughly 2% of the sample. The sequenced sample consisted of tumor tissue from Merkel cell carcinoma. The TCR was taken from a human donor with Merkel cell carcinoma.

The DNA sequence follows: TGTGCCACCAGCAGAGGCGGGCAGGCTTCTGAAGCTTTCTTT. Its protein product is CATSRGGQASEAFF. The sequence joins TRBV15 to TRBJ1-1; the D segment cannot be called with confidence. The CDR3 covers 14 residues, taking in both the cysteine and the phenylalanine. Only CDR3 DNA is held: 42 bases, read in frame from base 1. Deletion took 1 base off V and 6 bases off J, with a span of 12 bases between the germline ends. The germline V gene (reference sequence) supplies CDR1 LNHNV and CDR2 YYDKDF. With the rest looked up from the reference TRBV15 and TRBJ1-1 genes rather than sequenced, the full variable domain is DAMVIQNPRYQVTQFGKPVTLSCSQTLNHNVMYWYQQKSSQAPKLLFHYYDKDFNNEADTPDNFQSRRPNTSFCFLDIRSPGLGDTAMYLCATSRGGQASEAFFGQGTRLTVV.